This T cell receptor (beta chain) was documented in a study of T cell repertoires in ileal Crohn's disease. On the study more broadly: At postoperative colonoscopy, neoterminal ileum biopsies were taken as M6.

This sample's time point: neoterminal ileum biopsy at postoperative endoscopy, about 6 months after surgery. Adults with ileal or ileocolonic Crohn's disease and an indication for resection were eligible. Method: immunoSEQ multiplex PCR; TCRdb's copy keeps in-frame clones and lacks some. The sample shows under 550 clones, about 80% of them seen only once. The sequence derives from an adult with Crohn's disease. The material sequenced was ileal tissue.

The CDR3 spells CASSPLGQIHNEQFF. The CDR3 DNA is TGCGCCAGCAGCCCTTTAGGACAGATACACAATGAGCAGTTCTTC. The J gene is TRBJ2-1, the V gene TRBV5-1; a possible D gene is TRBD1 (6 bases). CDR1 is SGHRS, CDR2 YFSETQ, per germline. The V end was cut by 4 bases, the J end by 5 bases, with 16 bases between. The CDR3 runs 15 residues.